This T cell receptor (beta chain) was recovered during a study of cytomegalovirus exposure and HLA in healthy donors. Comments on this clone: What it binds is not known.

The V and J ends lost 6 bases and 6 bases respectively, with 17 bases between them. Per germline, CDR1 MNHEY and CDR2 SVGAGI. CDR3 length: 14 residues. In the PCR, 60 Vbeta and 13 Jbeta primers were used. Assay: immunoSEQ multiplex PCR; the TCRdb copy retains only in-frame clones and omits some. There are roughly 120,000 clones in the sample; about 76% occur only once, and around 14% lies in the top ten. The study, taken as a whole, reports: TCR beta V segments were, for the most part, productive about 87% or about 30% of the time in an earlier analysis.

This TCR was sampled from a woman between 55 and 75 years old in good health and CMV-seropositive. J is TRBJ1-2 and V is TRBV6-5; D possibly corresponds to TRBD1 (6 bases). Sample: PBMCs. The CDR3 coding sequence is TGTGCCAGCAGGGTAGGATTCGAGGGGGATGGCTACACCTTC. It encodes CASRVGFEGDGYTF.